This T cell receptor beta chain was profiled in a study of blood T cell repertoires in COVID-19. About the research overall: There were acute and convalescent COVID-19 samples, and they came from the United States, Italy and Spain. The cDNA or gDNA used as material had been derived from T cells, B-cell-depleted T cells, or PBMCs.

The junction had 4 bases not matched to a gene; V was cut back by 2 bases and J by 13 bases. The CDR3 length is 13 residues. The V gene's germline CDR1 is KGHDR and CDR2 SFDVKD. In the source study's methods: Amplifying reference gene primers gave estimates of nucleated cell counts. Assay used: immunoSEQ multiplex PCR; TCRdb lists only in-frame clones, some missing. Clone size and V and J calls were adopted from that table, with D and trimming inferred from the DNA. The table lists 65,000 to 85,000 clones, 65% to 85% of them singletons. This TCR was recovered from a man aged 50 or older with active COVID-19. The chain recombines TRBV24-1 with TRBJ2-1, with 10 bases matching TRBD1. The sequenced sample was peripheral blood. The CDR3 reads CATSDWTGGPQFF. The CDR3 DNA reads TGTGCCACCAGTGATTGGACAGGGGGGCCCCAGTTCTTC.